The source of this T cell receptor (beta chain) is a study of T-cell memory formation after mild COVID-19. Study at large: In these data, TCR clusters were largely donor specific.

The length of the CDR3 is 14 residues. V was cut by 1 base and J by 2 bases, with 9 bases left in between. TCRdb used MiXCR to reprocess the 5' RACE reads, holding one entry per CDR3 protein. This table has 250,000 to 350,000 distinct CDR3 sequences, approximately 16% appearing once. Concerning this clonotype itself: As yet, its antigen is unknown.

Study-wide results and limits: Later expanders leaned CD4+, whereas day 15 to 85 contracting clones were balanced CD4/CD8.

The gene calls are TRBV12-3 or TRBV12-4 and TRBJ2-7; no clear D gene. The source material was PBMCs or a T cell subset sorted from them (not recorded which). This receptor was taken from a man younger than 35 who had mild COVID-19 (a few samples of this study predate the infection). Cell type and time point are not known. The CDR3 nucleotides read TGTGCCAGCAGTTTAGGAGGCGGAACCTACGAGCAGTACTTC. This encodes CASSLGGGTYEQYF.